Listed below are T cell receptor beta chains from one sample, sequenced in a study of cytomegalovirus exposure and HLA in healthy donors. Libraries were prepared by immunoSEQ multiplex PCR; TCRdb keeps only in-frame clonotypes and omits some of them. Listed are 65,000 to 90,000 clones; roughly 2.8% falls within the top ten. What was sequenced was PBMCs. Source of these receptors: a man aged 35 to 55 in good health and CMV-seronegative. Each CDR3 is given with its conserved first and last residue. D genes are given only for firm matches.

d_call	j_call	v_call	cdr3_nt	cdr3_aa
-	TRBJ2-1	TRBV5-4	TGTGCCAGCAGCAGCACAGGGAGCTCCTACAATGAGCAGTTCTTC	CASSSTGSSYNEQFF
TRBD1	TRBJ1-2	TRBV29-1	TGCAGCGTTGAAAGAGGACAGGGTCAGTATGGCTACACCTTC	CSVERGQGQYGYTF
TRBD2	TRBJ2-7	TRBV5-1	TGCGCCAGCAGTTACCTAGCGGGGGAGATCGCAACCTACGAGCAGTACTTC	CASSYLAGEIATYEQYF
-	TRBJ1-1	TRBV5-6	TGTGCCAGCAGCTTGGCGGCGGCCCCTGAAGCTTTCTTT	CASSLAAAPEAFF
TRBD1	TRBJ1-2	TRBV2	TGTGCCAGCAGTACCTTAGGGGGCGCGAACTATGGCTACACCTTC	CASSTLGGANYGYTF
-	TRBJ2-1	TRBV5-1	TGCGCCAGCAGCTTGGAAGGTAGCACCTCCTACAATGAGCAGTTCTTC	CASSLEGSTSYNEQFF
-	TRBJ2-1	TRBV28	TGTGCCAGCAGTGCGGGGTACCCTGAGCAGTTCTTC	CASSAGYPEQFF
TRBD2	TRBJ2-1	TRBV27	TGTGCCACCCGTTTAGCTAGCGGGGGGGGGTGGAGCTCCTACAATGAGCAGTTCTTC	CATRLASGGGWSSYNEQFF
-	TRBJ1-2	TRBV5-6	TGTGCCAGCAGCCCGGGGGGGGTTCTTAACTATGGCTACACCTTC	CASSPGGVLNYGYTF
TRBD1	TRBJ1-4	TRBV6-1	TGTGCCAGCAGTGAAGGGAGAGGGACAGGGGACGAAAAACTGTTTTTT	CASSEGRGTGDEKLFF
-	TRBJ1-2	TRBV29-1	TGCAGCGTTGAAGATGAGGCCTATCCTTTGGCCTATGGCTACACCTTC	CSVEDEAYPLAYGYTF
-	TRBJ1-5	TRBV6-6	TGTGCCAGCAGTTACGTGGTTGGACAGAATCAGCCCCAGCATTTT	CASSYVVGQNQPQHF
TRBD1	TRBJ2-1	TRBV25-1	TGTGCCAGCAGTGACAGGGGGCGGAATGAGCAGTTCTTC	CASSDRGRNEQFF
TRBD1	TRBJ1-2	TRBV7-9	TGTGCCAGCAACCTACAGGGGGGCGGCTACACCTTC	CASNLQGGGYTF
TRBD2	TRBJ2-5	TRBV5-4	TGTGCCAGCAGCCGATCGAGCGGGGGGGCGGAGACCCAGTACTTC	CASSRSSGGAETQYF
-	TRBJ2-5	TRBV11-1	TGTGCCAGCAGCCCGCGGAGTGGGGAGACCCAGTACTTC	CASSPRSGETQYF
-	TRBJ2-2	TRBV5-1	TGCGCCAGCAGCTTGGTAGCACAGGGTAACACCGGGGAGCTGTTTTTT	CASSLVAQGNTGELFF
-	TRBJ1-1	TRBV11-2	TGTGCCAGCAGCTCCGCGACAGGATTACGAGCTTTCTTT	CASSSATGLRAFF
TRBD1	TRBJ1-4	TRBV4-1	TGCGCCAGCAGCCAAGGACAGGGTACCTTTAATGAAAAACTGTTTTTT	CASSQGQGTFNEKLFF
-	TRBJ1-5	TRBV2	TGTGCCAGCAGTTCGCCAGGACAGCAGCATTTT	CASSSPGQQHF
-	TRBJ1-2	TRBV29-1	TGCAGCGTTGTCCTCCGGACATCGGGCTACACCTTC	CSVVLRTSGYTF